This T cell receptor (beta chain) was sequenced for a study of PD-L1 blockade in urothelial cancer (dated by TCRdb to about 2017). Turning to the overall study: All patients started therapy around 2014 and received atezolizumab 1,200 mg intravenously every 3 weeks. About 90% of the roughly 30 patients were identified as males with urothelial cancer of bladder origin, and a prior smoking history was reported by 18 of 29 patients. An ECOG performance status of 0 or 1 was recorded for the patients, and 0 to 3 prior chemotherapy regimens had been received by the patients. Blood samples were analyzed at two time points: 3 weeks after treatment start (second dose) and 6 weeks after treatment start. Blood samples yielded a median of 141,255 T cells and tens of thousands of unique TCRs, with median clonality approximately 0.08. The study, an exploratory multi-omic analysis, examined somatic, immune and clinical correlates of response to PD-L1 blockade with atezolizumab in urothelial cancer. Pretreatment tumor samples, along with matched peripheral blood collected serially before and after atezolizumab treatment, underwent TCR sequencing. Durable clinical benefit was defined as a progression-free survival longer than 6 months, and TCR features were additionally tested against progression-free survival and overall survival. In the same patients, whole exome sequencing and RNA sequencing of pretreatment tumors were performed in addition to TCR sequencing. Durable clinical benefit was achieved by nine patients and was not achieved by 20 patients. Pretreatment blood TCR-seq was available for twenty-nine patients, at least one posttreatment blood collection was obtained for roughly 25 patients, and tumor TCR-seq was available for roughly 25 patients. Paper-wide results and their limitations: Improved progression-free and overall survival was found to be associated with pretreatment peripheral blood TCR clonality below the median. Because of the small sample size (n ≈ 30) and the many exploratory analyses performed, the results are intended to be regarded as hypothesis-generating. Among patients with durable benefit, tumor-associated TCR clones showed greater expansion in peripheral blood 3 weeks after treatment started (n = 22, p = 0.022).

Each PCR received spiked-in synthetic TCR analog templates so that absolute template abundance could be estimated from read counts. Using the immunoSEQ assay, TCRbeta CDR3 regions were amplified from genomic DNA with bias-controlled V and J gene primers. Rearranged TCRbeta segments were sequenced at approximately 20X coverage. Concerning the study's data processing: Clustering was used to correct sequencing errors, and CDR3s were annotated against IMGT so that V, D and J genes could be assigned. Downstream analyses used only productive TCRbeta rearrangements, leaving out any out-of-frame or stop-codon sequences. Clonality was calculated as one minus the Shannon entropy normalized by the log of the number of unique productive sequences. Clones differing between time points or between blood and tumor were identified using Fisher's exact test with Benjamini-Hochberg correction, with an adjusted p below 0.01 applied as the threshold. TCRdb carries this immuneACCESS record with in-frame sequences only. Its versions omit some clonotypes, under half of them owing to an unresolved V gene in the studies checked, with the rest unexplained. V and J calls and clone size are given by that table; D and trimming were obtained from the DNA. For this sample the table gives approximately 65,000 clones, of which approximately 91% were detected only once. The top ten constitute roughly 3.2% of the sample.

About this clone itself: Its binding antigen is unknown. Base qualities are not recorded, but no much larger clone differs from it by a single base.

The germline V gene supplies CDR1 SGHAT and CDR2 FQNNGV. The CDR3 numbers 14 residues from cysteine through phenylalanine. Kept here is only the CDR3 DNA, which spans 42 bases and is read in frame from base 1. At the junction V is shortened by 7 bases and J by 3 bases, with 15 bases in between. A cohort of roughly 30 patients with locally advanced or metastatic urothelial carcinoma, treated at Memorial Sloan Kettering on a trial protocol, was included. Peripheral blood mononuclear cells were collected pretreatment and during treatment, with between 1 and 8 total time points obtained per patient. The Qiagen DNeasy Blood extraction kit was used to purify genomic DNA from total PBMCs and tumor samples. PBMCs were collected pretreatment and during treatment and were isolated and stored as previously described.

The chain joins TRBV11-2 to TRBJ2-5; the D gene is possibly TRBD1, with 6 bases matching. This sequence originates from a man aged 55 to 69 with urothelial cancer. Specimen: PBMCs, collected around atezolizumab (anti-PD-L1) treatment. The sequenced DNA is TGTGCCAGCAACCCGGACAGCCGTGAAGAGACCCAGTACTTC. This encodes CASNPDSREETQYF. With the portions outside the CDR3 filled from the reference TRBV11-2 and TRBJ2-5 genes, the complete variable region becomes EAGVAQSPRYKIIEKRQSVAFWCNPISGHATLYWYQQILGQGPKLLIQFQNNGVVDDSQLPKDRFSAERLKGVDSTLKIQPAKLEDSAVYLCASNPDSREETQYFGPGTRLLVL.